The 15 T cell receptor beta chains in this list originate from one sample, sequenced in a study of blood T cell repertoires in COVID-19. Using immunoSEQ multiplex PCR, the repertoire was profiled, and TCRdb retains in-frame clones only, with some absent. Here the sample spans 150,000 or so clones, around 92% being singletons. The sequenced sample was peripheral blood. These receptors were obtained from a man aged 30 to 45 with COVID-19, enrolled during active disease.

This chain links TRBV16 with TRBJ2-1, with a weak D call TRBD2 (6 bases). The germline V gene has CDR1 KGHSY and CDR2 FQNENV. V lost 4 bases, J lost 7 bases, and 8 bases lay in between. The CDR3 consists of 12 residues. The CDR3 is CASSRGGNEQFF. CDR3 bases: TGTGCCAGCAGCCGTGGGGGGAATGAGCAGTTCTTC.

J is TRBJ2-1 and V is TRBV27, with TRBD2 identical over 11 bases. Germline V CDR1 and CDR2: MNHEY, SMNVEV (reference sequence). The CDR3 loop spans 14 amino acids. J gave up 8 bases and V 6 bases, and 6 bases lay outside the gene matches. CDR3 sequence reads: CASSQTTSGDEQFF. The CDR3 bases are TGTGCCAGCAGCCAAACGACTAGCGGGGATGAGCAGTTCTTC.

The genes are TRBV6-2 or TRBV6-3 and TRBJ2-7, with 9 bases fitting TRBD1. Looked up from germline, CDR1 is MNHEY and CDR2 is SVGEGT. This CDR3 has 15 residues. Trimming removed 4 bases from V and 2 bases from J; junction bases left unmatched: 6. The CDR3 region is CASSFGTGSTYEQYF. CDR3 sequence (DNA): TGTGCCAGCAGTTTCGGGACAGGGTCAACCTACGAGCAGTACTTC.

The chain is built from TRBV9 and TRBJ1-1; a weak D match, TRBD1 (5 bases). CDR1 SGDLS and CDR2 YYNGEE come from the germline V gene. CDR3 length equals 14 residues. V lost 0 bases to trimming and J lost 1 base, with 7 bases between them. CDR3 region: CASSVGGQNTEAFF. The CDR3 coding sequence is TGTGCCAGCAGCGTAGGGGGCCAGAACACTGAAGCTTTCTTT.

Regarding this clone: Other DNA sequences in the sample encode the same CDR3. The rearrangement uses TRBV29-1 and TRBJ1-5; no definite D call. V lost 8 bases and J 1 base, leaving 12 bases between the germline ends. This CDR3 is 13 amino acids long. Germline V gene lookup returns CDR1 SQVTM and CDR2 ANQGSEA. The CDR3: CSIEAGSNQPQHF. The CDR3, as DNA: TGCAGCATCGAAGCAGGCAGCAATCAGCCCCAGCATTTT.

The CDR3 is CASSFGSTEAFF. The CDR3 DNA sequence: TGCGCCAGCAGCTTTGGTAGCACTGAAGCTTTCTTT. The chain combines TRBV4-3 with TRBJ1-1; D gene unclear. Trimming cost V 5 bases and J 4 bases, with 8 bases left between them. Germline V lookup: CDR1 LGHNA, CDR2 YSLEER. The CDR3 is made up of 12 amino acids.

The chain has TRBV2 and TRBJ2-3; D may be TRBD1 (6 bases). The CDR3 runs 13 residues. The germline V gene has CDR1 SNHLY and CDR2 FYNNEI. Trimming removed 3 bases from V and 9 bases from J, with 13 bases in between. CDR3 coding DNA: TGTGCCAGCAGTGATGGGGACACTTACACGCAGTATTTT. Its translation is CASSDGDTYTQYF.

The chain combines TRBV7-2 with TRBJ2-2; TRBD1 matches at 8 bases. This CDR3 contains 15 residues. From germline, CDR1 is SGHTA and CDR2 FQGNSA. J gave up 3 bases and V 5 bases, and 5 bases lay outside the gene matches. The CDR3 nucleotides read TGTGCCAGCAGCCGGATGACAGGGGACACCGGGGAGCTGTTTTTT. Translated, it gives CASSRMTGDTGELFF. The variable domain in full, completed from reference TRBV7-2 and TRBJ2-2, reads GAGVSQSPSNKVTEKGKDVELRCDPISGHTALYWYRQSLGQGLEFLIYFQGNSAPDKSGLPSDRFSAERTGGSVSTLTIQRTQQEDSAVYLCASSRMTGDTGELFFGEGSRLTVL.

The CDR3 here is CASSFSREVREGFYNEQFF. The CDR3 coding sequence is TGTGCCAGCAGTTTCTCCCGGGAGGTGCGGGAGGGATTCTACAATGAGCAGTTCTTC. The chain links TRBV28 to TRBJ2-1; 9 bases are shared with TRBD2. With V trimmed by 3 bases and J by 3 bases, 15 bases remained unmatched. The germline gives CDR1 MDHEN, CDR2 SYDVKM. The CDR3 is 19 amino acids.

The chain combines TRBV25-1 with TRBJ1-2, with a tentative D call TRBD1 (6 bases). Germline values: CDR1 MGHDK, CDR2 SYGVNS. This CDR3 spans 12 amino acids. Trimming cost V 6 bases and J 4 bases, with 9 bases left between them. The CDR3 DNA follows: TGTGCCAGCAGGATGACAGGCTATGGCTACACCTTC. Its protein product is CASRMTGYGYTF.

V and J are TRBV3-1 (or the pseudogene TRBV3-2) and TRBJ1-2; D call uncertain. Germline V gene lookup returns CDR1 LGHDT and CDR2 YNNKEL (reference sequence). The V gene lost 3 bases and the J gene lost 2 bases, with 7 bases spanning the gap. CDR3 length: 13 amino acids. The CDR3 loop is CASSHNGNYGYTF. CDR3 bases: TGTGCCAGCAGCCACAACGGGAACTATGGCTACACCTTC.

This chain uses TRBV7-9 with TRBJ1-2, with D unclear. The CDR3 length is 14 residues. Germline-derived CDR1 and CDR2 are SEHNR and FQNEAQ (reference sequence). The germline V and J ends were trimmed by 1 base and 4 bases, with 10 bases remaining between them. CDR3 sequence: CASSLGVQLYGYTF. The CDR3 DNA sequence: TGTGCCAGCAGCTTAGGAGTCCAACTCTATGGCTACACCTTC.

The CDR3 spells CASSLEGLGNEQFF. The CDR3 DNA follows: TGCGCCAGCAGCTTGGAGGGGCTGGGTAATGAGCAGTTCTTC. The V gene is TRBV5-1, the J gene TRBJ2-1, with a tentative D call TRBD1 (5 bases). V was shortened by 0 bases and J by 7 bases, with 11 bases between the two germline ends. Germline CDR1 SGHRS, CDR2 YFSETQ. This CDR3 spans 14 amino acids. Variable domain in full (rest from reference TRBV5-1 and TRBJ2-1): KAGVTQTPRYLIKTRGQQVTLSCSPISGHRSVSWYQQTPGQGLQFLFEYFSETQRNKGNFPGRFSGRQFSNSRSEMNVSTLELGDSALYLCASSLEGLGNEQFFGPGTRLTVL.

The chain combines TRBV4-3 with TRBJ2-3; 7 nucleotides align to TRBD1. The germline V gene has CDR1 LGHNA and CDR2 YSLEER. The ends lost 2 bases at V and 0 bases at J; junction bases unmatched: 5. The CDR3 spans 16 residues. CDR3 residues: CASSQNTGVSTDTQYF. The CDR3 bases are TGCGCCAGCAGCCAAAATACAGGGGTTAGCACAGATACGCAGTATTTT.

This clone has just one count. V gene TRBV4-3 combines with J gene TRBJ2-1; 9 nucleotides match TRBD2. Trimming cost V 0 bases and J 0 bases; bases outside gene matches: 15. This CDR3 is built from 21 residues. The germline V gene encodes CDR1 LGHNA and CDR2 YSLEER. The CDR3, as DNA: TGCGCCAGCAGCCAAGATCTAGCAGCGGGAGGATTCCTGAGCTCCTACAATGAGCAGTTCTTC. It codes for CASSQDLAAGGFLSSYNEQFF.